This T cell receptor beta chain originates from a study of cytomegalovirus exposure and HLA in healthy donors. Study results and limitations: Available immune exposure information was restricted to CMV serostatus only. The authors judged a highly shared variant cluster likely a sequencing artifact. It was reported in a later analysis that an Asian-associated ancestry cluster showed fewer N-insertions than the roughly 710-donor mean. A few V segments could not be told apart, such as TRBV6-2 and TRBV6-3, and were left out.

CDR1 and CDR2 from the germline V gene are SNHLY and FYNNEI. The CDR3 length is 11 residues. Trimming removed 10 bases at V and 7 bases at J, with 13 bases between. Regarding this clone: Its target is not known.

The PCR made use of 60 Vbeta and 13 Jbeta primers. Profiling relied on immunoSEQ multiplex PCR, and the TCRdb table lists in-frame clones only, not all of them. The sample lists 100,000 or so clones, roughly 81% occurring once. This receptor was taken from a man aged 35-49 years in good health and CMV-seronegative. Sequencing was performed on PBMCs. The V gene is TRBV2, the J gene TRBJ1-2; D is perhaps TRBD1 (5 bases). The CDR3 coding sequence is TGTGCCACCCTGGGGGGTTTTGGCTACACCTTC. Its translation is CATLGGFGYTF.